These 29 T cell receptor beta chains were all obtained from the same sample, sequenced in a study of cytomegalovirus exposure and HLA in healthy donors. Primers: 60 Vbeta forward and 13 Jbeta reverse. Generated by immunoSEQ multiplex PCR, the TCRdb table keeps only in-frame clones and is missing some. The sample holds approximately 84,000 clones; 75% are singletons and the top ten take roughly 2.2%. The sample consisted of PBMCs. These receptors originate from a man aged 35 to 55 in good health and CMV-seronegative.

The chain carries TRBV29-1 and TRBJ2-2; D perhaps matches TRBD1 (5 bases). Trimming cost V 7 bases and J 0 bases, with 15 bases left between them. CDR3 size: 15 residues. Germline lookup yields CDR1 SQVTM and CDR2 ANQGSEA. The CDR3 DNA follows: TGCAGCGCCTCGCCTGGCAGGGCGAACACCGGGGAGCTGTTTTTT. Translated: CSASPGRANTGELFF.

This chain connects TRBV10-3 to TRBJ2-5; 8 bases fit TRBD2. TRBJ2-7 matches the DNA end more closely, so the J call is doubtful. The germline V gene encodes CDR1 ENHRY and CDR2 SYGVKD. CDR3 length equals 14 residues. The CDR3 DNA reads TGTGCCATCAGTAACACCGGGGGGGCCTTCGAGCAGTACTTC. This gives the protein CAISNTGGAFEQYF.

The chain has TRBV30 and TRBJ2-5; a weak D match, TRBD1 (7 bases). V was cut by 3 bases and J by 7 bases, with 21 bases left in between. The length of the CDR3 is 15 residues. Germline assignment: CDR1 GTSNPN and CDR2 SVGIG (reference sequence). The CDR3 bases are TGTGCCTGGAGCGCTCCGGACAGGCTCGGGGGGACCCAGTACTTC. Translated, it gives CAWSAPDRLGGTQYF. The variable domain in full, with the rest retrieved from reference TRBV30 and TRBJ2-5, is SQTIHQWPATLVQPVGSPLSLECTVEGTSNPNLYWYRQAAGRGLQLLFYSVGIGQISSEVPQNLSASRPQDRQFILSSKKLLLSDSGFYLCAWSAPDRLGGTQYFGPGTRLLVL.

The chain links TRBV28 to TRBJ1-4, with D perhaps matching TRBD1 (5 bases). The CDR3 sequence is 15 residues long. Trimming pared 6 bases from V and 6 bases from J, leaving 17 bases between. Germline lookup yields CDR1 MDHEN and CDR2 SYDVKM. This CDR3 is CASSPRGGLDEKLFF. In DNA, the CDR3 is TGTGCCAGCAGCCCTCGCGGGGGACTTGATGAAAAACTGTTTTTT.

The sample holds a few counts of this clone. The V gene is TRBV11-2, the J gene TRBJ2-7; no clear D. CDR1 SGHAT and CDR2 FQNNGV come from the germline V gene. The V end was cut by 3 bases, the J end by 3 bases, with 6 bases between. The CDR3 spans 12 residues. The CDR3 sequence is CASSLSVYEQYF. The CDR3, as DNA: TGTGCCAGCAGCTTGTCAGTCTACGAGCAGTACTTC.

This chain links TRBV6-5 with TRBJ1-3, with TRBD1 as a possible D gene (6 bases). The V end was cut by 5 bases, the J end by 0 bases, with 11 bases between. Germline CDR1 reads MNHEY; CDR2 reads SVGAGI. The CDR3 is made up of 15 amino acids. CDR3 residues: CASSRGGSSGNTIYF. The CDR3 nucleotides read TGTGCCAGCAGTAGGGGGGGGAGCTCTGGAAACACCATATATTTT.

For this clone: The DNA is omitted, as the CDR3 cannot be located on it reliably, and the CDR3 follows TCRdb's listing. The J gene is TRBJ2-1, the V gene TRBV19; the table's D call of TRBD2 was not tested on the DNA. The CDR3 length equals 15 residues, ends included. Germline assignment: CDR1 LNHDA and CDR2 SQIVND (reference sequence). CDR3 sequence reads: CASTSGGVTYNEQFF.

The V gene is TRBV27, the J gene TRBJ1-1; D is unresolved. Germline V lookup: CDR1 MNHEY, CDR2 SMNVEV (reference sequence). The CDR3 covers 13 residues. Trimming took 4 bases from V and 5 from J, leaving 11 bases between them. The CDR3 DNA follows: TGTGCCAGCAGTTCCTCTTTGAGGACTGAAGCTTTCTTT. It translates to CASSSSLRTEAFF.

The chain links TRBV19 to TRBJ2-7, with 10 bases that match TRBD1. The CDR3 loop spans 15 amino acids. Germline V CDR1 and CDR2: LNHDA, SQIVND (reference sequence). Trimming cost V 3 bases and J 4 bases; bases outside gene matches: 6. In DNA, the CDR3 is TGTGCCAGTAGTATCACGGGACAGGGGACGTACGAGCAGTACTTC. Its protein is CASSITGQGTYEQYF.

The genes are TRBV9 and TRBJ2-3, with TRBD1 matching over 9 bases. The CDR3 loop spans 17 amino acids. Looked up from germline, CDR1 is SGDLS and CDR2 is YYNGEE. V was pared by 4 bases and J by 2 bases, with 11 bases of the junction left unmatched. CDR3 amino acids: CASSPSFRTGATDTQYF. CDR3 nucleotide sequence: TGTGCCAGCAGCCCTAGCTTCAGGACAGGGGCCACAGATACGCAGTATTTT.

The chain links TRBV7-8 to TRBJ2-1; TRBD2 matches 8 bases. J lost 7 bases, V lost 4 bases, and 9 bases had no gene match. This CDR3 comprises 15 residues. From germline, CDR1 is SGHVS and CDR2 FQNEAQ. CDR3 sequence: CASSSPAGAGNEQFF. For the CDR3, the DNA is TGTGCCAGCAGCTCTCCAGCGGGAGCAGGTAATGAGCAGTTCTTC.

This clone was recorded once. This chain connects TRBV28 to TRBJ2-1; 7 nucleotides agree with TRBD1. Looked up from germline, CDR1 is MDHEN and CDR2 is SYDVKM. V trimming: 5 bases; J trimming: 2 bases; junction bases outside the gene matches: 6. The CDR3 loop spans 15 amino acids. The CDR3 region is CASSRGTATYNEQFF. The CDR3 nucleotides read TGTGCCAGCAGTAGAGGGACAGCCACCTACAATGAGCAGTTCTTC.

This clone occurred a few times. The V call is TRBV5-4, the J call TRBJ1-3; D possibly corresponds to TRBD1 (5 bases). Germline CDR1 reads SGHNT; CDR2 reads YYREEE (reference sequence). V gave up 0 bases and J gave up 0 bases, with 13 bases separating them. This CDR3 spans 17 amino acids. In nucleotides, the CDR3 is TGTGCCAGCAGCTTGGGGGGCAGGGCGAGCTCTGGAAACACCATATATTTT. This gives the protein CASSLGGRASSGNTIYF.

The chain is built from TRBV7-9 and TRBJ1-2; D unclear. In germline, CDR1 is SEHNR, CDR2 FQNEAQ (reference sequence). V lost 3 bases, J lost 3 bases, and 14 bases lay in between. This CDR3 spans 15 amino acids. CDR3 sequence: CASSFITEADYGYTF. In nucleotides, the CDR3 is TGTGCCAGCAGCTTTATCACCGAGGCTGACTATGGCTACACCTTC.

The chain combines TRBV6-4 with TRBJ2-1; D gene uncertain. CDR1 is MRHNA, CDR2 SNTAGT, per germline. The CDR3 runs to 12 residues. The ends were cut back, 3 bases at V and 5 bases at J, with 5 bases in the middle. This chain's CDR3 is CASSESDNEQFF. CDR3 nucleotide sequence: TGTGCCAGCAGTGAATCCGACAATGAGCAGTTCTTC.

The DNA of the CDR3 is TGTGCCATCAGCAAGACAGGGGACACAGATACGCAGTATTTT. It specifies CAISKTGDTDTQYF. The chain combines TRBV10-3 with TRBJ2-3; TRBD1 aligns across 8 bases. Trimming removed 6 bases from V and 2 bases from J; junction bases left unmatched: 4. The CDR3 spans 14 residues. Germline CDR1 ENHRY, CDR2 SYGVKD.

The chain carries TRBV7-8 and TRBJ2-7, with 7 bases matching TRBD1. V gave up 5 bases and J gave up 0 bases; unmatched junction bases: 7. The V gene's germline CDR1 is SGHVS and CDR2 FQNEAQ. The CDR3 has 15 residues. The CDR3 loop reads CASSTTGAPSYEQYF. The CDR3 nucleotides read TGTGCCAGCAGCACCACAGGGGCCCCCTCCTACGAGCAGTACTTC.

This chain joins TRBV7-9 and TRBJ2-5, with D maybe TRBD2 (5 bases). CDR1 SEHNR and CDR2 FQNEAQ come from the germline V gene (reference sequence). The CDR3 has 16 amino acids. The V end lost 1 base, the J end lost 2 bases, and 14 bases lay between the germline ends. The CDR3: CASSLDVTSGQETQYF. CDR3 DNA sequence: TGTGCCAGCAGCTTAGATGTGACGTCGGGACAAGAGACCCAGTACTTC.

CDR3 nucleotides: TGTGCCAGCAGCTTTGGCAAGTTGTTCACTGAAGCTTTCTTT. It is translated as CASSFGKLFTEAFF. This rearrangement joins TRBV11-2 to TRBJ1-1; D is undetermined. V was shortened by 3 bases and J by 4 bases, with 12 bases between the two germline ends. In germline, CDR1 is SGHAT, CDR2 FQNNGV. The CDR3 loop spans 14 amino acids. Combining the CDR3 with reference TRBV11-2 and TRBJ1-1 gives the whole variable domain EAGVAQSPRYKIIEKRQSVAFWCNPISGHATLYWYQQILGQGPKLLIQFQNNGVVDDSQLPKDRFSAERLKGVDSTLKIQPAKLEDSAVYLCASSFGKLFTEAFFGQGTRLTVV.

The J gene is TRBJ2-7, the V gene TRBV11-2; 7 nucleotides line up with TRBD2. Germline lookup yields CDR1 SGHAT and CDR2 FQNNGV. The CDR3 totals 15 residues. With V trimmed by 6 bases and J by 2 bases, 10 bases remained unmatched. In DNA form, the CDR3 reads TGTGCCAGCAGTCCGGGCCTGGGGACTACCTACGAGCAGTACTTC. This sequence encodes CASSPGLGTTYEQYF.

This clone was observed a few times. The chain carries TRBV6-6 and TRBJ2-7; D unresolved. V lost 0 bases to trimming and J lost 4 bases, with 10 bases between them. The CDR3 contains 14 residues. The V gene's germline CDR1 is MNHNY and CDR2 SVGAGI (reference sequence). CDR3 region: CASSYSEPGYEQYF. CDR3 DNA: TGTGCCAGCAGTTACTCGGAACCAGGATACGAGCAGTACTTC.

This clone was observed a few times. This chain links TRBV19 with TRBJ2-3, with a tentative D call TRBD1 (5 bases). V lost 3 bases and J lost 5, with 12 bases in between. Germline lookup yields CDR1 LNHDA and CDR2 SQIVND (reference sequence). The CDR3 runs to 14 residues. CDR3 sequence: CASSINRIGDTQYF. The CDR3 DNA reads TGTGCCAGTAGTATCAACAGGATCGGAGATACGCAGTATTTT.

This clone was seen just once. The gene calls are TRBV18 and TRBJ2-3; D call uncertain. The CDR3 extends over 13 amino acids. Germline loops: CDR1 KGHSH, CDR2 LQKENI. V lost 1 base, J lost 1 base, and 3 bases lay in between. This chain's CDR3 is CASSPRGTDTQYF. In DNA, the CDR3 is TGTGCCAGCTCACCACGAGGCACAGATACGCAGTATTTT.

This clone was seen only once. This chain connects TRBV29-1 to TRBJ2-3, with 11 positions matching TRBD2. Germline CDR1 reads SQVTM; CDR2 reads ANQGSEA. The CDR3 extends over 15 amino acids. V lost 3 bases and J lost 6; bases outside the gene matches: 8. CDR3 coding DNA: TGCAGCGTTGAGAGGTTAGCGGGAGGGAGGGATACGCAGTATTTT. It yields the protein CSVERLAGGRDTQYF.

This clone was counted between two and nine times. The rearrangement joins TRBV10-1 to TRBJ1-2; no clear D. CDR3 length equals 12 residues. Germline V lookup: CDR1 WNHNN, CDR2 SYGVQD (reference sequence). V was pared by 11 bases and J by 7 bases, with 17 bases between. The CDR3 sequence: CAGQAGASGYTF. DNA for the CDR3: TGCGCCGGCCAGGCGGGTGCGAGTGGCTACACCTTC.

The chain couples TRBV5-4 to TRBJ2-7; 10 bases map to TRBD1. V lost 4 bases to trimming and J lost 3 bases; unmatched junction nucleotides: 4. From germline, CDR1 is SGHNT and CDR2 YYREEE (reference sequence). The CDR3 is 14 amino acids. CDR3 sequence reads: CASSAGQGDYEQYF. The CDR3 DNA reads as TGTGCCAGCAGCGCCGGACAGGGGGACTACGAGCAGTACTTC.

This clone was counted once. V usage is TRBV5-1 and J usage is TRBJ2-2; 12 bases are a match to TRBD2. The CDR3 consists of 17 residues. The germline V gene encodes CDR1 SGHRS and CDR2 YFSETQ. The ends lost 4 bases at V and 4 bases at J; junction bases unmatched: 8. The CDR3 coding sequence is TGCGCCAGCAGCCCTTTGACTAGCGGGAGTAGCACCGGGGAGCTGTTTTTT. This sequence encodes CASSPLTSGSSTGELFF.

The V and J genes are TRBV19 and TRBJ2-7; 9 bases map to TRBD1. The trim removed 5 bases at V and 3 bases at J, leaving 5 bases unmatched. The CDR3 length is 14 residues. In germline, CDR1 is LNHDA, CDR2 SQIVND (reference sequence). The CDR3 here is CASSAGQGGYEQYF. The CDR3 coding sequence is TGTGCCAGTAGTGCGGGACAGGGTGGCTACGAGCAGTACTTC.

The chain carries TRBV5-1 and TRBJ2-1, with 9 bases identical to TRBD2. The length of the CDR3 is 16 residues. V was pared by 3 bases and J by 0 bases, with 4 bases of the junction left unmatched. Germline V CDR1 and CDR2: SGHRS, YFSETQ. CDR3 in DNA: TGCGCCAGCAGCTCATATAGCGGGAGCTCCTACAATGAGCAGTTCTTC. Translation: CASSSYSGSSYNEQFF.